The 9 T cell receptor beta chains below were found in one sample sequenced in a study of human T cells and chemical hapten exposure. TCRdb redid the calling of the RACE reads with MiXCR, one entry per CDR3 protein. Counted here are 100,000 to 150,000 distinct CDR3 sequences, roughly 12% occurring once; the ten biggest clones make up around 2.4%. Time point given: patch test 3, about 24 weeks after DPC sensitization. This sample's treatment: therapeutic diphenylcyclopropenone sensitization with weekly scalp DPC. Sample: whole blood, taken in connection with sensitization to the hapten diphenylcyclopropenone (DPC). These receptors were collected from a woman in her fifties or sixties with alopecia areata. Some clones in this sample may be carry-over from other donors' samples.

This chain uses TRBV5-1 with TRBJ2-7; 9 bases match TRBD2. Germline lookup yields CDR1 SGHRS and CDR2 YFSETQ. With 4 bases clipped from V and 4 bases from J, the junction kept 3 bases outside the gene matches. CDR3 length: 13 amino acids. This CDR3 reads CASSGLARYEQYF. The CDR3 DNA follows: TGCGCCAGCAGCGGACTAGCGCGTTACGAGCAGTACTTC.

The chain links TRBV7-8 to TRBJ2-3; D possibly corresponds to TRBD1 (6 bases). V was shortened by 6 bases and J by 4 bases, with 14 bases between the two germline ends. The CDR3 runs to 14 residues. CDR1 is SGHVS, CDR2 FQNEAQ, per germline. DNA for the CDR3: TGTGCCAGCAGAACCACAGGGCCCTCAGATACGCAGTATTTT. Its protein is CASRTTGPSDTQYF.

This chain links TRBV20-1 with TRBJ1-1, with D hard to call. There are 14 residues in the CDR3. Germline V gives CDR1 DFQATT, CDR2 SNEGSKA (reference sequence). V was clipped by 4 bases and J by 0 bases, with 12 bases between them. For the CDR3, the DNA is TGCAGTGCTACCAATACAGCCATGAACACTGAAGCTTTCTTT. This sequence encodes CSATNTAMNTEAFF.

This clonotype occurred a few times. The gene calls are TRBV6-5 and TRBJ2-7, with D maybe TRBD2 (5 bases). V gave up 10 bases and J gave up 3 bases, with 13 bases separating them. The CDR3 covers 12 residues. Germline assignment: CDR1 MNHEY and CDR2 SVGAGI. The CDR3 sequence: CATTGSGYEQYF. Written as DNA, the CDR3 is TGTGCCACGACGGGGTCCGGCTACGAGCAGTACTTC.

The V call is TRBV9, the J call TRBJ1-1; D remains ambiguous. CDR3 length equals 16 residues. V lost 2 bases and J 1 base, leaving 15 bases between the germline ends. Looked up from germline, CDR1 is SGDLS and CDR2 is YYNGEE. This chain's CDR3 is CASSVLSGQANTEAFF. For the CDR3, the DNA is TGTGCCAGCAGCGTTCTCTCGGGTCAGGCGAACACTGAAGCTTTCTTT.

This chain links TRBV6-5 with TRBJ2-7; maybe TRBD1 (6 bases). V lost 6 bases and J 3 bases, leaving 18 bases between the germline ends. This CDR3 has 15 amino acids. The germline V gene encodes CDR1 MNHEY and CDR2 SVGAGI. This chain's CDR3 is CASRIDDRFLYEQYF. CDR3 bases: TGTGCCAGCAGAATCGACGACAGGTTCCTCTACGAGCAGTACTTC.

This clonotype has a count of ten or more. The V gene is TRBV5-1, the J gene TRBJ2-5; 7 positions agree with TRBD1. The CDR3 consists of 14 residues. Germline CDR1 SGHRS, CDR2 YFSETQ. J gave up 2 bases and V 3 bases, and 4 bases lay outside the gene matches. The CDR3 loop is CASSSGTAQETQYF. CDR3 DNA: TGCGCCAGCAGCTCCGGGACAGCACAAGAGACCCAGTACTTC.

This clonotype was observed a few times. The V gene is TRBV4-2, the J gene TRBJ2-3; 7 nucleotides agree with TRBD1. Germline values: CDR1 LGHNA, CDR2 YNFKEQ. The CDR3 covers 15 residues. With 6 bases clipped from V and 1 base from J, the junction kept 7 bases outside the gene matches. For the CDR3, the DNA is TGTGCCAGCAGTTCCGGGACAGTAGGCACAGATACGCAGTATTTT. Translation gives CASSSGTVGTDTQYF.

V is TRBV27 and J is TRBJ1-1; 8 positions agree with TRBD1. Germline CDR1 and CDR2: MNHEY and SMNVEV (reference sequence). The V gene end was trimmed by 5 bases and the J gene end by 5 bases; junction bases not matched to a gene: 10. The CDR3 length is 15 residues. CDR3 in amino acids: CASSTLGQGGTEAFF. For the CDR3, the DNA is TGTGCCAGCAGTACCCTCGGACAGGGAGGGACTGAAGCTTTCTTT.